This is a list of T cell receptor beta chains from one sample in a study of blood T cell repertoires in COVID-19. The protocol was immunoSEQ multiplex PCR, while the TCRdb copy is restricted to in-frame clones and leaves out a portion. This table has 40,000 to 60,000 clones, roughly nine tenths appearing once. Sequenced sample: peripheral blood. Source of these receptors: a human donor in a cohort sampled during active COVID-19. The CDR3 runs from the conserved cysteine through the conserved F or W. D genes are given only for firm matches. Rows give clone size only sometimes, using once, few, many, or a class for an expanded clone.

v_call: TRBV10-1
cdr3_length: 14
d_call: .
j_call: TRBJ2-1
clone_size: .
cdr3_nt: TGCGCCAGCAGTTTAGGCGGACTGGGCAATGAGCAGTTCTTC
cdr3_aa: CASSLGGLGNEQFF

v_call: TRBV27
cdr3_length: 17
d_call: .
j_call: TRBJ1-4
clone_size: .
cdr3_nt: TGTGCCAGCAGTCGAGCCTTGGGGGCCGTAGGGGGTGAAAAACTGTTTTTT
cdr3_aa: CASSRALGAVGGEKLFF

v_call: TRBV27
cdr3_length: 13
d_call: TRBD1
j_call: TRBJ1-2
clone_size: .
cdr3_nt: TGTGCCAGCAGTTTCGGGACAGGGGGGCGCTACACCTTC
cdr3_aa: CASSFGTGGRYTF

v_call: TRBV19
cdr3_length: 11
d_call: TRBD1
j_call: TRBJ1-4
clone_size: .
cdr3_nt: TGTGCCAGTAATGGACAGGCGGATCTGTTTTTT
cdr3_aa: CASNGQADLFF

v_call: TRBV28
cdr3_length: 14
d_call: TRBD1
j_call: TRBJ1-2
clone_size: once
cdr3_nt: TGTGCCAGCAGGACAGGGTTTGTTTTGTATGGCTACACCTTC
cdr3_aa: CASRTGFVLYGYTF

v_call: TRBV6-1
cdr3_length: 16
d_call: .
j_call: TRBJ1-4
clone_size: .
cdr3_nt: TGTGCCAGCAGTGTTAGCTGGGGGCCGACTAATGAAAAACTGTTTTTT
cdr3_aa: CASSVSWGPTNEKLFF

v_call: TRBV5-4
cdr3_length: 14
d_call: .
j_call: TRBJ2-7
clone_size: .
cdr3_nt: TGTGCCAGCAGCTTGGGAGGAGTCTCCTACGAGCAGTACTTC
cdr3_aa: CASSLGGVSYEQYF

v_call: TRBV11-2
cdr3_length: 15
d_call: .
j_call: TRBJ2-5
clone_size: .
cdr3_nt: TGTGCCAGCAGCTTAGATTGGGGGGTTCAAGAGACCCAGTACTTC
cdr3_aa: CASSLDWGVQETQYF

v_call: TRBV3-1/TRBV3-2
cdr3_length: 14
d_call: TRBD1
j_call: TRBJ1-1
clone_size: .
cdr3_nt: TGTGCCAGCAGCATCGGGACAGTGAACACTGAAGCTTTCTTT
cdr3_aa: CASSIGTVNTEAFF

v_call: TRBV25-1
cdr3_length: 14
d_call: .
j_call: TRBJ2-1
clone_size: .
cdr3_nt: TGTGCCAGCAGTGATACTCGAGGGGGTGGTGAGCAGTTCTTC
cdr3_aa: CASSDTRGGGEQFF

v_call: TRBV9
cdr3_length: 14
d_call: .
j_call: TRBJ2-3
clone_size: once
cdr3_nt: TGTGCCAGCAACCCGGGAGTTAACCCAGATACGCAGTATTTT
cdr3_aa: CASNPGVNPDTQYF

v_call: TRBV6-5
cdr3_length: 15
d_call: .
j_call: TRBJ1-5
clone_size: few
cdr3_nt: TGTGCCAGCAGTTACACCGGTAATAGCAATCAGCCCCAGCATTTT
cdr3_aa: CASSYTGNSNQPQHF

v_call: TRBV7-9
cdr3_length: 15
d_call: TRBD1
j_call: TRBJ1-1
clone_size: .
cdr3_nt: TGTGCCAGCAGCTTAGAGGATCCCAGGGGGACTGAAGCTTTCTTT
cdr3_aa: CASSLEDPRGTEAFF

v_call: TRBV5-1
cdr3_length: 14
d_call: .
j_call: TRBJ1-2
clone_size: .
cdr3_nt: TGCGCCAGCAGCGACCCGGGAAGGGCCTATGGCTACACCTTC
cdr3_aa: CASSDPGRAYGYTF

v_call: TRBV28
cdr3_length: 13
d_call: .
j_call: TRBJ2-7
clone_size: .
cdr3_nt: TGTGCCAGCAGAGGTAGCGGCCCCTACGAGCAGTACTTC
cdr3_aa: CASRGSGPYEQYF

v_call: TRBV5-1
cdr3_length: 14
d_call: TRBD1
j_call: TRBJ1-1
clone_size: once
cdr3_nt: TGCGCCAGCAGCGGCGGACAGGGGATCACTGAAGCTTTCTTT
cdr3_aa: CASSGGQGITEAFF

v_call: TRBV7-9
cdr3_length: 14
d_call: .
j_call: TRBJ1-5
clone_size: .
cdr3_nt: TGTGCCAGCAGCCCGGGACAACCCAATCAGCCCCAGCATTTT
cdr3_aa: CASSPGQPNQPQHF

v_call: TRBV4-1
cdr3_length: 16
d_call: .
j_call: TRBJ2-6
clone_size: once
cdr3_nt: TGCGCCAGCAGCCAAGGATTCGGCTCTGGGGCCAACGTCCTGACTTTC
cdr3_aa: CASSQGFGSGANVLTF

v_call: TRBV19
cdr3_length: 14
d_call: TRBD1
j_call: TRBJ1-5
clone_size: few
cdr3_nt: TGTGCCAGTGGGACAGGGGGTGCAAATCAGCCCCAGCATTTT
cdr3_aa: CASGTGGANQPQHF

v_call: TRBV28
cdr3_length: 13
d_call: TRBD2
j_call: TRBJ2-5
clone_size: .
cdr3_nt: TGTGCCACCACACTAGCGGGAGGAGAGACCCAGTACTTC
cdr3_aa: CATTLAGGETQYF

v_call: TRBV4-1
cdr3_length: 14
d_call: .
j_call: TRBJ1-3
clone_size: .
cdr3_nt: TGCGCCAGCAGCCAAGGGACAGCTGGAAACACCATATATTTT
cdr3_aa: CASSQGTAGNTIYF

v_call: TRBV5-1
cdr3_length: 14
d_call: .
j_call: TRBJ1-1
clone_size: .
cdr3_nt: TGCGCCAGCAGCGCGGACAACCCGAACACTGAAGCTTTCTTT
cdr3_aa: CASSADNPNTEAFF

v_call: TRBV19
cdr3_length: 14
d_call: TRBD1
j_call: TRBJ2-7
clone_size: few
cdr3_nt: TGTGCCAGTAGTGGACAGGCATCCTCCTACGAGCAGTACTTC
cdr3_aa: CASSGQASSYEQYF

v_call: TRBV2
cdr3_length: 13
d_call: TRBD2
j_call: TRBJ2-7
clone_size: .
cdr3_nt: TGTGCCAGCAATAGCGGGACCGCCTACGAGCAGTACTTC
cdr3_aa: CASNSGTAYEQYF

v_call: TRBV19
cdr3_length: 13
d_call: .
j_call: TRBJ1-5
clone_size: .
cdr3_nt: TGTGCCAGTAGTTTCCAGGTGGGCCAGCCCCAGCATTTT
cdr3_aa: CASSFQVGQPQHF

v_call: TRBV6-9
cdr3_length: 17
d_call: TRBD2
j_call: TRBJ2-1
clone_size: once
cdr3_nt: TGTGCCAGCAGTTATTCGACGACTAGCGGGCCTGGCAATGAGCAGTTCTTC
cdr3_aa: CASSYSTTSGPGNEQFF

v_call: TRBV28
cdr3_length: 14
d_call: TRBD1
j_call: TRBJ2-7
clone_size: .
cdr3_nt: TGTGCCAGCAGGGGGGACAGGGCCCCCTACGAGCAGTACTTC
cdr3_aa: CASRGDRAPYEQYF

v_call: TRBV27
cdr3_length: 13
d_call: .
j_call: TRBJ2-5
clone_size: .
cdr3_nt: TGTGCCAGCAGTTCGAGAATAGAAGAGACCCAGTACTTC
cdr3_aa: CASSSRIEETQYF